Shown below are 21 T cell receptor beta chains from a single sample sequenced in a study of blood T cell repertoires in COVID-19. This table comes from immunoSEQ multiplex PCR, and its TCRdb copy is limited to in-frame clones, with some not included. The top ten clones hold about 4% of a sample with over 200,000 clones, 75% to 90% of them seen once. Sequences were obtained from PBMCs or T cells enriched from blood (not recorded which). These receptor sequences come from a woman aged 30 to 39 who had been exposed to COVID-19.

This clone was counted between two and nine times. The chain joins TRBV7-3 to TRBJ2-1, with a tentative D call TRBD2 (6 bases). Germline loops: CDR1 SGHTA, CDR2 FQGTGA. V was clipped by 2 bases and J by 7 bases, with 15 bases between them. This CDR3 has 15 amino acids. CDR3 amino acids: CASSLGGPTGNEQFF. The CDR3, as DNA: TGTGCCAGCAGCTTAGGAGGGCCAACGGGGAATGAGCAGTTCTTC.

The chain's CDR3 is CASSHLPGGGPSSGANVLTF. The DNA for the CDR3 is TGCGCCAGCAGCCACTTGCCGGGCGGAGGCCCTTCCTCAGGGGCCAACGTCCTGACTTTC. The V call is TRBV4-1, the J call TRBJ2-6, with a weak D call TRBD2 (5 bases). CDR1 is MGHRA and CDR2 is YSYEKL in the germline V gene. CDR3 length: 20 residues. Trimming shortened V by 3 bases and J by 4 bases, and 25 bases separated the two germline ends.

The chain has TRBV12-5 and TRBJ1-6; tentative D call: TRBD1 (6 bases). Germline assignment: CDR1 LGHNT and CDR2 FRNRAP. CDR3 length: 15 amino acids. Trimming pared 6 bases from V and 1 base from J, leaving 10 bases between. This chain's CDR3 is CASGKGESYNSPLHF. The CDR3 DNA is TGTGCTAGTGGAAAGGGGGAGTCCTATAATTCACCCCTCCACTTT.

The J gene is TRBJ2-1, the V gene TRBV5-1; 9 nucleotides agree with TRBD2. The CDR3 consists of 14 residues. Trimming removed 4 bases from V and 8 bases from J; junction bases left unmatched: 7. In germline, CDR1 is SGHRS, CDR2 YFSETQ. The CDR3 DNA sequence: TGCGCCAGCAGCCGTGTAGCGGGAGACGATGAGCAGTTCTTC. The encoded protein is CASSRVAGDDEQFF.

This chain joins TRBV30 and TRBJ1-1, with D perhaps TRBD1 (6 bases). Germline loops: CDR1 GTSNPN, CDR2 SVGIG (reference sequence). The CDR3 sequence is 15 residues long. V was shortened by 5 bases and J by 0 bases, with 16 bases between the two germline ends. The CDR3 DNA sequence: TGTGCCTGGGAAAGGTGGACAGCCCTGAACACTGAAGCTTTCTTT. Its protein is CAWERWTALNTEAFF.

This rearrangement joins TRBV20-1 to TRBJ1-1, with 8 bases fitting TRBD1. Trimming cost V 6 bases and J 4 bases; bases outside gene matches: 13. CDR1 is DFQATT, CDR2 SNEGSKA, per germline (reference sequence). This CDR3 comprises 15 residues. CDR3 in DNA: TGCAGTGCGAGTAGGGGACAGGTAAGAGGCACTGAAGCTTTCTTT. It yields the protein CSASRGQVRGTEAFF.

J is TRBJ1-5 and V is TRBV30; D is ambiguous. Trimming stripped 3 bases from V and 5 bases from J, with 8 bases between. The length of the CDR3 is 12 residues. Germline-derived CDR1 and CDR2 are GTSNPN and SVGIG (reference sequence). This CDR3 reads CAWSPSDQPQHF. The CDR3 DNA reads TGTGCCTGGAGCCCGTCCGATCAGCCCCAGCATTTT.

V is TRBV5-4 and J is TRBJ2-1; the D gene is possibly TRBD1 (5 bases). The CDR3 covers 14 residues. Per germline, CDR1 SGHNT and CDR2 YYREEE (reference sequence). V lost 4 bases and J lost 6, with 14 bases in between. CDR3 protein: CASSPGLGVNEQFF. DNA of the CDR3: TGTGCCAGCAGCCCCGGCTTAGGGGTCAATGAGCAGTTCTTC.

The chain couples TRBV5-4 to TRBJ1-3; TRBD1 might be the D (6 bases). The V end lost 0 bases, the J end lost 4 bases, and 8 bases lay between the germline ends. Germline V gene data show CDR1 as SGHNT and CDR2 as YYREEE (reference sequence). The CDR3 sequence is 14 residues long. The CDR3 region is CASSLAQGGNTIYF. In DNA form, the CDR3 reads TGTGCCAGCAGCTTGGCTCAGGGGGGAAACACCATATATTTT.

This chain uses TRBV5-4 with TRBJ1-5, with 9 bases lining up with TRBD1. This CDR3 spans 17 amino acids. Germline CDR1 and CDR2: SGHNT and YYREEE (reference sequence). Losses at the gene ends were 4 bases for V and 0 bases for J; bases not matched to a gene: 8. CDR3 protein: CASSPRDREYSNQPQHF. The CDR3 DNA reads TGTGCCAGCAGCCCTCGGGACAGGGAATATAGCAATCAGCCCCAGCATTTT.

This chain connects TRBV30 to TRBJ2-3; 7 bases align to TRBD2. The length of the CDR3 is 15 residues. With 3 bases clipped from V and 1 base from J, the junction kept 7 bases outside the gene matches. From germline, CDR1 is GTSNPN and CDR2 SVGIG (reference sequence). As DNA, the CDR3 is TGTGCCTGGAGCGGCGGGAGAAGAGGCACAGATACGCAGTATTTT. It encodes CAWSGGRRGTDTQYF. Full variable domain (remainder filled in from reference TRBV30 and TRBJ2-3): SQTIHQWPATLVQPVGSPLSLECTVEGTSNPNLYWYRQAAGRGLQLLFYSVGIGQISSEVPQNLSASRPQDRQFILSSKKLLLSDSGFYLCAWSGGRRGTDTQYFGPGTRLTVL.

The chain recombines TRBV9 with TRBJ2-2, with D possibly being TRBD2 (5 bases). CDR1 and CDR2 (germline): SGDLS, YYNGEE. The CDR3 runs 14 residues. V lost 2 bases and J 3 bases, leaving 8 bases between the germline ends. The CDR3 DNA sequence: TGTGCCAGCAGCGTGATCGGGGACACCGGGGAGCTGTTTTTT. It specifies CASSVIGDTGELFF.

V usage is TRBV7-3 and J usage is TRBJ1-1, with D perhaps TRBD1 (6 bases). CDR1 SGHTA and CDR2 FQGTGA come from the germline V gene. The CDR3 runs 15 residues. With 5 bases removed from V and 8 bases from J, the gap between germline ends came to 21 bases. CDR3 protein: CASSPHDTGKEEAFF. CDR3 DNA: TGTGCCAGCAGCCCCCACGATACAGGGAAGGAGGAAGCTTTCTTT.

The V gene is TRBV3-1 (or the pseudogene TRBV3-2), the J gene TRBJ1-2; the D gene is possibly TRBD1 (6 bases). Germline loops: CDR1 LGHDT, CDR2 YNNKEL (reference sequence). The CDR3 covers 16 residues. V lost 0 bases and J lost 4, with 15 bases in between. CDR3 coding DNA: TGTGCCAGCAGCCAAGATCCCCGGACAGTTTCCTATGGCTACACCTTC. Its protein is CASSQDPRTVSYGYTF.

The rearrangement links TRBV12-3 or TRBV12-4 to TRBJ1-4, with 7 bases aligning to TRBD1. This CDR3 is built from 13 residues. Trimming took 1 base from V and 11 from J; bases not matched to a gene: 4. CDR3 in DNA: TGTGCCAGCAGTTTAGGGGGACAGTTCAAACTGTTTTTT. It encodes CASSLGGQFKLFF.

This clone was recorded only once. This chain links TRBV19 with TRBJ2-1, with D hard to call. There are 16 residues in the CDR3. With 3 bases removed from V and 6 bases from J, the gap between germline ends came to 18 bases. Germline V gene data show CDR1 as LNHDA and CDR2 as SQIVND (reference sequence). The CDR3 loop reads CASSIRRSSVGNEQFF. The CDR3 DNA reads TGTGCCAGTAGTATCCGGAGAAGCTCAGTGGGCAATGAGCAGTTCTTC.

The chain links TRBV30 to TRBJ2-3; tentatively, D is TRBD2 (5 bases). CDR3 size: 13 residues. Trimming took 2 bases from V and 2 from J, leaving 8 bases between them. Germline CDR1 GTSNPN, CDR2 SVGIG (reference sequence). Here the CDR3 DNA reads TGTGCCTGGAGTCTTAGCGACACAGATACGCAGTATTTT. It yields the protein CAWSLSDTDTQYF.

This clone occurred a few times. The J gene is TRBJ2-7, the V gene TRBV30; maybe TRBD1 (6 bases). The germline CDR1 and CDR2 sequences are GTSNPN and SVGIG (reference sequence). This CDR3 has 11 amino acids. Trimming pared 3 bases from V and 5 bases from J, leaving 8 bases between. The CDR3, as DNA: TGTGCCTGGAGGGGGGCGGACGAGCAGTACTTC. Its protein product is CAWRGADEQYF.

The chain uses TRBV29-1 and TRBJ2-5, with D perhaps TRBD2 (6 bases). Germline CDR1 is SQVTM and CDR2 is ANQGSEA. V lost 6 bases, J lost 5 bases, and 13 bases lay in between. The CDR3 consists of 12 residues. DNA for the CDR3: TGCAGCGTGGGGGGTTACGGGGAGACCCAGTACTTC. Translation: CSVGGYGETQYF. Combining the CDR3 with reference TRBV29-1 and TRBJ2-5 gives the whole variable domain SAVISQKPSRDICQRGTSLTIQCQVDSQVTMMFWYRQQPGQSLTLIATANQGSEATYESGFVIDKFPISRPNLTFSTLTVSNMSPEDSSIYLCSVGGYGETQYFGPGTRLLVL.

In this sample, this clone turned up once. The genes are TRBV5-5 and TRBJ2-7; 13 nucleotides match TRBD2. After removal of 3 bases from V and 5 bases from J, the junction contained 5 bases not matched to a gene. The CDR3 consists of 15 residues. Germline V lookup: CDR1 SGHKS, CDR2 YYEKEE (reference sequence). The DNA for the CDR3 is TGTGCCAGCAGCTGGTGGACTAGCGGGAGACACGAGCAGTACTTC. Amino acids: CASSWWTSGRHEQYF.

J is TRBJ1-5 and V is TRBV2; D is undetermined. This CDR3 has 13 amino acids. Trimming took 7 bases from V and 7 from J, leaving 14 bases between them. The germline gives CDR1 SNHLY, CDR2 FYNNEI. CDR3 in amino acids: CASTLGNPQPQHF. The CDR3 coding sequence is TGTGCCAGCACTCTCGGTAACCCACAGCCCCAGCATTTT.